This T cell receptor (beta chain) was profiled in a study of shared clonotypes between healthy human individuals. Findings and caveats of the study: Non-shared clonotypes had lower generation probabilities than clonotypes shared by all four sorted-subset donors. For sorted subsets, rarefaction showed incomplete sequencing despite large depth. Donor clonotype sharing was expected to depend on sequencing depth. Generally, naive subsets (rather than memory subsets) showed larger estimated richness.

About this clone itself: What it binds is not known. Other DNA sequences in the sample encode the same CDR3.

TCRdb's table, derived via immunoSEQ multiplex PCR, lists solely in-frame clones and lacks some. The table lists fewer than 1.4 million clones, roughly 74% of them singletons. This clonotype was sampled from a man between 18 and 35 years old in good health. Some clones in this sample may be carry-over from other donors' samples. Sequencing was carried out using memory CD4+ T cells from PBMCs. The sample's subset: CD45RA-negative fraction.

CDR3 protein: CSARRGETQYF. The CDR3 DNA follows: TGCAGTGCTAGACGGGGAGAGACCCAGTACTTC. The chain is built from TRBV20-1 and TRBJ2-5, with D possibly TRBD2 on 5 matching bases. V lost 2 bases and J 4 bases, leaving 5 bases between the germline ends. Germline-derived CDR1 and CDR2 are DFQATT and SNEGSKA (reference sequence). The CDR3 runs to 11 residues.